These 25 T cell receptor beta chains were sequenced from one sample in a study of control samples from healthy donors and cancer patients. Sequenced by immunoSEQ multiplex PCR; TCRdb stores in-frame clones only, minus some. The sample holds 100,000 to 150,000 clones, 70% to 90% seen once. The source material was blood. The receptors stem from a man aged 45-60 years in good health.

The CDR3 spells CASSLDGWGSNQPQHF. DNA of the CDR3: TGTGCCAGCAGCTTAGATGGATGGGGAAGCAATCAGCCCCAGCATTTT. The chain couples TRBV11-2 to TRBJ1-5; D is undetermined. V was clipped by 0 bases and J by 1 base, with 10 bases between them. CDR3 length: 16 residues. Germline V gene sequence: CDR1 SGHAT, CDR2 FQNNGV. Full variable domain (missing parts from reference TRBV11-2 and TRBJ1-5): EAGVAQSPRYKIIEKRQSVAFWCNPISGHATLYWYQQILGQGPKLLIQFQNNGVVDDSQLPKDRFSAERLKGVDSTLKIQPAKLEDSAVYLCASSLDGWGSNQPQHFGDGTRLSIL.

The chain links TRBV4-1 to TRBJ1-5; D gene uncertain. Germline V gene data show CDR1 as MGHRA and CDR2 as YSYEKL. This CDR3 is built from 15 residues. Trimming pared 1 base from V and 3 bases from J, leaving 10 bases between. The CDR3 reads CASSQVGVTNQPQHF. Here the CDR3 DNA reads TGCGCCAGCAGCCAAGTCGGGGTGACCAATCAGCCCCAGCATTTT.

The chain uses TRBV7-9 and TRBJ1-5; D is possibly TRBD1 (6 bases). The V gene lost 10 bases and the J gene lost 7 bases, with 20 bases spanning the gap. This CDR3 region has 14 residues. CDR1 SEHNR and CDR2 FQNEAQ come from the germline V gene (reference sequence). CDR3 DNA sequence: TGTGCCACCGAACACGGGGGCTTTAACCAGCCCCAGCATTTT. The encoded protein is CATEHGGFNQPQHF.

V is TRBV12-5 and J is TRBJ1-3; maybe TRBD1 (5 bases). Trimming pared 6 bases from V and 8 bases from J, leaving 14 bases between. CDR3 length: 13 residues. The germline CDR1 and CDR2 sequences are LGHNT and FRNRAP. The CDR3: CASGSSGMHTIYF. The CDR3 coding sequence is TGTGCTAGTGGGTCCTCAGGGATGCACACCATATATTTT.

The rearrangement joins TRBV27 to TRBJ2-1; the D gene is possibly TRBD1 (5 bases). Germline CDR1 and CDR2: MNHEY and SMNVEV (reference sequence). CDR3 length: 13 amino acids. Trimming took off 3 bases at V and 7 bases at J, with 10 bases between the two ends. The CDR3 reads CASSFLQGNEQFF. CDR3 nucleotide sequence: TGTGCCAGCAGTTTTCTCCAGGGAAATGAGCAGTTCTTC.

This clone was detected a few times. The rearrangement links TRBV13 to TRBJ1-1; D is undetermined. CDR3 length: 12 residues. CDR1 and CDR2 from the germline V gene are PRHDT and FYEKMQ (reference sequence). The germline V and J ends were trimmed by 3 bases and 6 bases, with 8 bases remaining between them. CDR3 loop: CASSFNVPEAFF. CDR3 nucleotides: TGTGCCAGCAGCTTTAACGTACCTGAAGCTTTCTTT. Looking up the rest from reference TRBV13 and TRBJ1-1 gives the full variable domain: AAGVIQSPRHLIKEKRETATLKCYPIPRHDTVYWYQQGPGQDPQFLISFYEKMQSDKGSIPDRFSAQQFSDYHSELNMSSLELGDSALYFCASSFNVPEAFFGQGTRLTVV.

This rearrangement joins TRBV6-5 to TRBJ1-5; D is unresolved. Germline values: CDR1 MNHEY, CDR2 SVGAGI. Trimming pared 6 bases from V and 3 bases from J, leaving 12 bases between. The CDR3 contains 14 residues. The CDR3: CASRDANHNQPQHF. The CDR3, as DNA: TGTGCCAGCAGGGACGCCAATCACAATCAGCCCCAGCATTTT.

The chain is built from TRBV19 and TRBJ2-7, with 11 bases fitting TRBD2. The CDR3 loop spans 14 amino acids. The germline CDR1 and CDR2 sequences are LNHDA and SQIVND (reference sequence). V dropped 5 bases and J dropped 3; count of bases not matched to a gene: 3. The CDR3, as DNA: TGTGCCAGTAGTCCAGGGACTAGCGGCTACGAGCAGTACTTC. Protein sequence: CASSPGTSGYEQYF.

This clone was observed once. The chain couples TRBV4-3 to TRBJ1-1; the match to TRBD1 covers 7 bases. CDR3 size: 15 residues. V lost 4 bases and J lost 7; bases outside the gene matches: 12. Per the germline V gene, CDR1 is LGHNA and CDR2 is YSLEER. CDR3 sequence reads: CASSLRTGREGEAFF. The CDR3 bases are TGCGCCAGCAGCCTCCGGACAGGTCGGGAAGGTGAAGCTTTCTTT.

The chain joins TRBV6-5 to TRBJ1-1; D is perhaps TRBD1 (5 bases). CDR3 size: 14 residues. The germline V and J ends were trimmed by 2 bases and 11 bases, with 18 bases remaining between them. CDR1 MNHEY and CDR2 SVGAGI come from the germline V gene. The CDR3 here is CASSYDDRGLSAFF. As DNA, the CDR3 is TGTGCCAGCAGTTACGACGACCGGGGGTTGAGCGCTTTCTTT.

The chain couples TRBV4-2 to TRBJ1-5; D gene unclear. Trimming took 0 bases from V and 1 from J, leaving 7 bases between them. Per germline, CDR1 LGHNA and CDR2 YNFKEQ. This CDR3 region has 15 residues. The CDR3, as DNA: TGTGCCAGCAGCCAAGATTCGGGAAGCAATCAGCCCCAGCATTTT. It is translated as CASSQDSGSNQPQHF.

J is TRBJ2-5 and V is TRBV6-4; 8 bases are a match to TRBD1. This CDR3 comprises 15 residues. Per the germline V gene, CDR1 is MRHNA and CDR2 is SNTAGT. V shed 3 bases and J 2 bases; nucleotides not matched to a gene: 5. The CDR3 bases are TGTGCCAGCAGTGAAAATACAGGGGGTCAAGAGACCCAGTACTTC. Protein: CASSENTGGQETQYF.

V is TRBV6-5 and J is TRBJ2-3; TRBD2 agrees at 7 bases. The CDR3 extends over 13 amino acids. Germline V gene data show CDR1 as MNHEY and CDR2 as SVGAGI. V was clipped by 7 bases and J by 1 base; unmatched bases: 2. The CDR3: CASNAGGTDTQYF. CDR3 bases: TGTGCCAGCAACGCGGGGGGCACAGATACGCAGTATTTT.

The chain has TRBV5-1 and TRBJ1-1; 8 bases agree with TRBD1. CDR3 length: 13 amino acids. V trimming: 7 bases; J trimming: 4 bases; junction bases outside the gene matches: 6. CDR1 and CDR2 from the germline V gene are SGHRS and YFSETQ. The DNA of the CDR3 is TGCGCCAGCGCAGGACAGGGAGGCACTGAAGCTTTCTTT. Translating it yields CASAGQGGTEAFF. Supplemented by reference TRBV5-1 and TRBJ1-1, the full variable domain reads KAGVTQTPRYLIKTRGQQVTLSCSPISGHRSVSWYQQTPGQGLQFLFEYFSETQRNKGNFPGRFSGRQFSNSRSEMNVSTLELGDSALYLCASAGQGGTEAFFGQGTRLTVV.

This chain uses TRBV20-1 with TRBJ2-1, with TRBD1 matching 8 bases. This CDR3 contains 16 residues. Germline CDR1 DFQATT, CDR2 SNEGSKA (reference sequence). With V trimmed by 4 bases and J by 5 bases, 13 bases remained unmatched. The CDR3 sequence: CSANDAGTGPHNEQFF. CDR3 coding DNA: TGCAGTGCTAATGACGCCGGGACAGGACCTCACAATGAGCAGTTCTTC.

The gene calls are TRBV19 and TRBJ1-1; a weak D match, TRBD1 (6 bases). The CDR3 has 13 amino acids. Germline CDR1 and CDR2: LNHDA and SQIVND (reference sequence). The CDR3 sequence is CAILGGMNTEAFF. CDR3 DNA sequence: TGTGCTATTCTCGGGGGCATGAACACTGAAGCTTTCTTT.

The rearrangement links TRBV19 to TRBJ1-4; maybe TRBD1 (6 bases). CDR3 size: 15 residues. Deletions cut 10 bases from V and 7 bases from J, with 22 bases between. From germline, CDR1 is LNHDA and CDR2 SQIVND (reference sequence). As DNA, the CDR3 is TGTGCCACCCGTACCCGGGGGGCCGGAGGTGAAAAACTGTTTTTT. Translated, it gives CATRTRGAGGEKLFF.

The chain has TRBV7-9 and TRBJ1-1, with D unclear. V shed 5 bases and J shed 1 base, with 8 bases lying between them. The germline V gene has CDR1 SEHNR and CDR2 FQNEAQ (reference sequence). This CDR3 region has 13 residues. CDR3 loop: CASSAQGNTEAFF. CDR3 sequence (DNA): TGTGCCAGCAGCGCCCAAGGGAACACTGAAGCTTTCTTT.

This clone was seen a single time. This chain connects TRBV27 to TRBJ1-3; D possibly corresponds to TRBD1 (6 bases). In germline, CDR1 is MNHEY, CDR2 SMNVEV (reference sequence). CDR3 length equals 17 residues. V lost 6 bases and J 0 bases, leaving 18 bases between the germline ends. The CDR3 sequence: CASSPAGARFSGNTIYF. The CDR3 nucleotides are TGTGCCAGCAGCCCTGCGGGGGCACGGTTCTCTGGAAACACCATATATTTT.

This clone was seen only once. The rearrangement links TRBV5-1 to TRBJ2-7; tentatively, D is TRBD1 (6 bases). The germline V gene encodes CDR1 SGHRS and CDR2 YFSETQ. This CDR3 has 16 amino acids. Trimming removed 3 bases at V and 0 bases at J, with 16 bases between. The CDR3 sequence is CASSSGTRGSSYEQYF. Here the CDR3 DNA reads TGCGCCAGCAGCTCAGGGACAAGGGGATCCTCCTACGAGCAGTACTTC. Based on the CDR3 plus reference TRBV5-1 and TRBJ2-7, the full variable domain is KAGVTQTPRYLIKTRGQQVTLSCSPISGHRSVSWYQQTPGQGLQFLFEYFSETQRNKGNFPGRFSGRQFSNSRSEMNVSTLELGDSALYLCASSSGTRGSSYEQYFGPGTRLTVT.

The chain carries TRBV11-3 and TRBJ2-1; weak D call: TRBD2 (6 bases). CDR3 length: 13 amino acids. The germline gives CDR1 SGHNT, CDR2 YENEEA. The V gene lost 0 bases and the J gene lost 10 bases, with 10 bases spanning the gap. Here the CDR3 DNA reads TGTGCCAGCAGCTTAGAGGAAGCGGGCGAGCAGTTCTTC. Amino acid sequence: CASSLEEAGEQFF.

This rearrangement joins TRBV7-2 to TRBJ1-2; 7 nucleotides line up with TRBD1. The CDR3 runs to 15 residues. Germline CDR1 is SGHTA and CDR2 is FQGNSA. J was trimmed by 5 bases and V by 4 bases; bases with no gene match: 10. CDR3 protein: CASSSPGQTRYGYTF. The CDR3 region has the DNA TGTGCCAGCAGCTCTCCGGGACAGACCCGATATGGCTACACCTTC.

The chain couples TRBV7-9 to TRBJ1-2; 7 bases are shared with TRBD1. Germline assignment: CDR1 SEHNR and CDR2 FQNEAQ (reference sequence). CDR3 size: 15 residues. After removal of 5 bases from V and 8 bases from J, the junction contained 14 bases not matched to a gene. The CDR3: CASSQHNPGGNGYTF. In nucleotides, the CDR3 is TGTGCCAGCAGCCAACATAATCCAGGGGGGAACGGCTACACCTTC.

This clone was recorded only once. The genes are TRBV7-2 and TRBJ2-1, with no clear D. Trimming stripped 1 base from V and 4 bases from J, with 11 bases between. The germline gives CDR1 SGHTA, CDR2 FQGNSA. The CDR3 spans 15 residues. CDR3 sequence reads: CASSLEGFPYNEQFF. CDR3 bases: TGTGCCAGCAGCTTAGAAGGCTTCCCTTACAATGAGCAGTTCTTC.

The chain uses TRBV5-6 and TRBJ1-5; D possibly corresponds to TRBD1 (6 bases). The ends were cut back, 2 bases at V and 6 bases at J, with 15 bases in the middle. CDR3 length: 15 residues. The germline V gene has CDR1 SGHDT and CDR2 YYEEEE. CDR3: CASSLRGRQVQPQHF. In nucleotides, the CDR3 is TGTGCCAGCAGCTTACGGGGGAGACAGGTTCAGCCCCAGCATTTT.